Below, 21 T cell receptor beta chains from the same sample are listed, as sequenced in a study of graft-versus-host responses after intestinal transplantation. Data came from immunoSEQ multiplex PCR; TCRdb stores just in-frame clones and leaves some out. The sample carries about 93,000 clones, 80% to 95% recorded once. These TCRs are of unknown antigen specificity. The source material was unstimulated CD8+ T cells sorted from spleen or lymph node cells, sampled before intestinal transplant. The receptor source for this set is a human donor who received an intestinal transplant.

The chain recombines TRBV13 with TRBJ2-7, with D unresolved. Deletions cut 4 bases from V and 0 bases from J, with 10 bases between. Germline loops: CDR1 PRHDT, CDR2 FYEKMQ (reference sequence). The CDR3 is 14 amino acids. The chain's CDR3 is CASSSLSDSYEQYF. DNA for the CDR3: TGTGCCAGCAGCTCACTATCCGACTCCTACGAGCAGTACTTC.

This clone was seen once. The CDR3 region is CARDRGNEQFF. CDR3 nucleotide sequence: TGTGCCAGAGACAGGGGGAATGAGCAGTTCTTC. The rearrangement uses TRBV30 and TRBJ2-1; the match to TRBD1 covers 9 bases. The CDR3 consists of 11 residues. Losses at the gene ends were 8 bases for V and 7 bases for J; bases not matched to a gene: 3. Germline CDR1 and CDR2: GTSNPN and SVGIG (reference sequence). The full variable domain, completed using reference TRBV30 and TRBJ2-1, is SQTIHQWPATLVQPVGSPLSLECTVEGTSNPNLYWYRQAAGRGLQLLFYSVGIGQISSEVPQNLSASRPQDRQFILSSKKLLLSDSGFYLCARDRGNEQFFGPGTRLTVL.

This clone appeared a few times. The chain combines TRBV10-3 with TRBJ1-1, with D possibly TRBD1 on 6 matching bases. The CDR3 is 13 residues long. CDR1 ENHRY and CDR2 SYGVKD come from the germline V gene. The V and J ends lost 6 bases and 1 base respectively, with 9 bases between them. The CDR3 DNA is TGTGCCATCAGGGGACACTCGAACACTGAAGCTTTCTTT. This gives the protein CAIRGHSNTEAFF.

The rearrangement joins TRBV7-8 to TRBJ2-7, with a tentative D call TRBD2 (6 bases). There are 15 residues in the CDR3. V lost 1 base to trimming and J lost 0 bases, with 10 bases between them. Germline V lookup: CDR1 SGHVS, CDR2 FQNEAQ. The CDR3 loop reads CASSLGGGSSYEQYF. The CDR3 nucleotides read TGTGCCAGCAGCTTAGGGGGAGGAAGCTCCTACGAGCAGTACTTC.

This chain connects TRBV5-6 to TRBJ1-1; tentative D call: TRBD1 (5 bases). CDR3 length: 16 residues. V shed 4 bases and J shed 3 bases, with 19 bases lying between them. The germline CDR1 and CDR2 sequences are SGHDT and YYEEEE. CDR3 sequence reads: CASSPDKAGVYTEAFF. In nucleotides, the CDR3 is TGTGCCAGCAGCCCCGACAAGGCGGGGGTTTACACTGAAGCTTTCTTT.

This rearrangement joins TRBV5-6 to TRBJ2-1, with TRBD2 identical over 7 bases. Trimming removed 10 bases from V and 2 bases from J; junction bases left unmatched: 9. The germline V gene encodes CDR1 SGHDT and CDR2 YYEEEE. CDR3 length equals 14 residues. DNA of the CDR3: TGTGCCTCTATTCGCGGGAGTACCTACAATGAGCAGTTCTTC. Amino acids: CASIRGSTYNEQFF.

The chain combines TRBV6-1 with TRBJ1-2, with D uncertain. Germline values: CDR1 MNHNS, CDR2 SASEGT. The CDR3 length is 16 residues. V gave up 3 bases and J gave up 3 bases, with 17 bases separating them. CDR3 nucleotides: TGTGCCAGCAGTGAGGCTCGGGATTTTCCCTACTATGGCTACACCTTC. This sequence encodes CASSEARDFPYYGYTF.

The chain links TRBV7-2 to TRBJ2-2, with 7 bases identical to TRBD2. V was pared by 4 bases and J by 3 bases, with 5 bases of the junction left unmatched. In germline, CDR1 is SGHTA, CDR2 FQGNSA. The CDR3 is made up of 15 amino acids. CDR3: CASSSPRGDTGELFF. CDR3 sequence (DNA): TGTGCCAGCAGCTCTCCCCGGGGGGACACCGGGGAGCTGTTTTTT. The complete variable domain, with remaining parts taken from reference TRBV7-2 and TRBJ2-2, reads GAGVSQSPSNKVTEKGKDVELRCDPISGHTALYWYRQSLGQGLEFLIYFQGNSAPDKSGLPSDRFSAERTGGSVSTLTIQRTQQEDSAVYLCASSSPRGDTGELFFGEGSRLTVL.

V gene TRBV7-9 combines with J gene TRBJ2-5; TRBD1 might be the D (5 bases). CDR1 is SEHNR, CDR2 FQNEAQ, per germline (reference sequence). The V and J ends lost 4 bases and 3 bases respectively, with 12 bases between them. The CDR3 spans 14 residues. The CDR3 DNA is TGTGCCAGCAGCTCCAGGGTTTCCGAAGAGACCCAGTACTTC. Its protein product is CASSSRVSEETQYF. Complete variable domain (other parts from reference TRBV7-9 and TRBJ2-5): DTGVSQNPRHKITKRGQNVTFRCDPISEHNRLYWYRQTLGQGPEFLTYFQNEAQLEKSRLLSDRFSAERPKGSFSTLEIQRTEQGDSAMYLCASSSRVSEETQYFGPGTRLLVL.

The rearrangement links TRBV19 to TRBJ1-1, with a weak D call TRBD1 (6 bases). The V gene lost 3 bases and the J gene lost 8 bases, with 13 bases spanning the gap. The CDR3 contains 13 residues. Germline lookup yields CDR1 LNHDA and CDR2 SQIVND (reference sequence). CDR3 in DNA: TGTGCCAGTAGTATTGCGGAAACAGGGGAAGCTTTCTTT. Its protein product is CASSIAETGEAFF.

V usage is TRBV27 and J usage is TRBJ2-2; TRBD1 matches at 7 bases. The trim removed 5 bases at V and 6 bases at J, leaving 6 bases unmatched. Germline V gene data show CDR1 as MNHEY and CDR2 as SMNVEV (reference sequence). This CDR3 has 14 amino acids. Here the CDR3 DNA reads TGTGCCAGCAGTACCCACAGGGGCGCCGGGGAGCTGTTTTTT. Encoded protein: CASSTHRGAGELFF.

This clone was counted once. V usage is TRBV7-3 and J usage is TRBJ2-3, with 7 bases aligning to TRBD2. CDR3 length equals 14 residues. After removal of 8 bases from V and 1 base from J, the junction contained 6 bases not matched to a gene. Germline CDR1 is SGHTA and CDR2 is FQGTGA. CDR3 loop: CASGLRGGTDTQYF. In DNA, the CDR3 is TGTGCCAGCGGGCTCCGGGGGGGCACAGATACGCAGTATTTT.

The chain uses TRBV2 and TRBJ1-1; TRBD1 is a possible D gene (5 bases). From germline, CDR1 is SNHLY and CDR2 FYNNEI. Trimming took off 6 bases at V and 2 bases at J, with 22 bases between the two ends. The length of the CDR3 is 17 residues. The CDR3 loop is CASRGLLDITKNTEAFF. The CDR3 region has the DNA TGTGCCAGCAGGGGGCTATTGGACATCACAAAAAACACTGAAGCTTTCTTT.

The chain joins TRBV28 to TRBJ2-5; 9 bases are a match to TRBD1. There are 16 residues in the CDR3. Trimming removed 0 bases from V and 1 base from J; junction bases left unmatched: 3. Per the germline V gene, CDR1 is MDHEN and CDR2 is SYDVKM. In DNA form, the CDR3 reads TGTGCCAGCAGTTTATGGGGACAGGGCGTCCAAGAGACCCAGTACTTC. It encodes CASSLWGQGVQETQYF.

The V gene is TRBV28, the J gene TRBJ2-5, with TRBD1 identical over 10 bases. V was pared by 3 bases and J by 5 bases, with 9 bases of the junction left unmatched. Germline lookup yields CDR1 MDHEN and CDR2 SYDVKM. The CDR3 has 16 amino acids. CDR3 bases: TGTGCCAGCAGTTTGGGGACAGGGGCTGTCGGGGAGACCCAGTACTTC. Translating gives CASSLGTGAVGETQYF.

The chain uses TRBV7-6 and TRBJ2-5; TRBD2 matches at 7 bases. This CDR3 is built from 14 residues. The J segment lost 2 bases and the V segment lost 5 bases, leaving 5 bases of the junction unmatched. Germline V gives CDR1 SGHVS, CDR2 FNYEAQ. CDR3 sequence: CASSPLADQETQYF. The CDR3 DNA is TGTGCCAGCAGCCCTCTAGCGGATCAAGAGACCCAGTACTTC.

This chain connects TRBV29-1 to TRBJ1-1; a possible D gene is TRBD1 (6 bases). V shed 7 bases and J shed 7 bases, with 19 bases lying between them. From germline, CDR1 is SQVTM and CDR2 ANQGSEA. The CDR3 runs to 13 residues. The CDR3 protein is CSAGATGLGEAFF. CDR3 DNA sequence: TGCAGCGCAGGGGCCACAGGGCTGGGTGAAGCTTTCTTT.

The rearrangement links TRBV27 to TRBJ2-5, with D maybe TRBD2 (5 bases). Germline lookup yields CDR1 MNHEY and CDR2 SMNVEV (reference sequence). V dropped 11 bases and J dropped 13 bases, with 23 bases sitting between them. This CDR3 has 12 amino acids. This chain's CDR3 is CAVRGGLGSWYF. DNA of the CDR3: TGTGCCGTACGGGGTGGGCTCGGATCTTGGTACTTC.

The chain employs TRBV27 and TRBJ1-5; D perhaps matches TRBD1 (5 bases). This CDR3 spans 16 amino acids. Germline lookup yields CDR1 MNHEY and CDR2 SMNVEV (reference sequence). V gave up 4 bases and J gave up 5 bases, with 18 bases separating them. The DNA of the CDR3 is TGTGCCAGCAGTTCACACCCCACGGGGACTGATCAGCCCCAGCATTTT. It codes for CASSSHPTGTDQPQHF.

The chain has TRBV6-6 and TRBJ2-3; 9 positions agree with TRBD2. CDR1 is MNHNY and CDR2 is SVGAGI in the germline V gene (reference sequence). The CDR3 extends over 14 amino acids. The junction had 3 bases not matched to a gene; V was cut back by 5 bases and J by 3 bases. The CDR3 reads CASSTAGGTDTQYF. CDR3 DNA sequence: TGTGCCAGCAGTACGGCGGGAGGGACAGATACGCAGTATTTT.

V gene TRBV30 combines with J gene TRBJ1-3; D possibly corresponds to TRBD1 (5 bases). The germline CDR1 and CDR2 sequences are GTSNPN and SVGIG (reference sequence). Trimming removed 2 bases at V and 2 bases at J, with 13 bases between. The CDR3 spans 15 residues. The CDR3 DNA sequence: TGTGCCTGGAGTCCGTTCGGGGGGACTGGAAACACCATATATTTT. Amino acids: CAWSPFGGTGNTIYF. Full variable domain (outside the CDR3, taken from reference TRBV30 and TRBJ1-3): SQTIHQWPATLVQPVGSPLSLECTVEGTSNPNLYWYRQAAGRGLQLLFYSVGIGQISSEVPQNLSASRPQDRQFILSSKKLLLSDSGFYLCAWSPFGGTGNTIYFGEGSWLTVV.